This TCR beta chain is drawn from a study of response to subunit inactivated influenza vaccine. Findings and caveats of the study: The authors proposed limited new T cell recruitment per seasonal influenza vaccination.

Using its own MiXCR run on the RT-PCR reads, TCRdb lists one record per CDR3 protein. The sample includes about 700,000 distinct CDR3 sequences, around 13% of them seen just once. A note on this clonotype: Its antigen remains unknown.

Germline CDR1 and CDR2: MDHEN and SYDVKM. This CDR3 comprises 14 residues. With 6 bases clipped from V and 7 bases from J, the junction kept 11 bases outside the gene matches. This chain joins TRBV28 and TRBJ2-7; TRBD1 agrees at 8 bases. This specimen consisted of PBMCs from blood, obtained 14 days before vaccination. The receptor was derived from a man in his fifties who received an inactivated influenza vaccine. CDR3 loop: CASRLTGQVMEQYF. In DNA, the CDR3 is TGTGCCAGCAGACTTACGGGACAGGTCATGGAGCAGTACTTC. The full variable domain, rest sourced from reference TRBV28 and TRBJ2-7, is DVKVTQSSRYLVKRTGEKVFLECVQDMDHENMFWYRQDPGLGLRLIYFSYDVKMKEKGDIPEGYSVSREKKERFSLILESASTNQTSMYLCASRLTGQVMEQYFGPGTRLTVT.